The text below deals with one T cell receptor beta chain. Its specificity is unknown. Investigators took around 10 milliliters of peripheral blood from every donor. Samples each yielded at least 6 micrograms of total RNA. This sample was taken from a study of blood T cells in healthy people across ages. The study's findings and limits: Higher diversity and more naive CD4+ cells were features of long-lived donors, compared to aged donors.

PCR was performed a second time for about 7 to 11 cycles using a sample-barcoded 5' primer and a J-beta primer mix. TCRdb ran MiXCR on the 5' RACE reads and lists one entry per CDR3 protein. The data contain over 600,000 distinct CDR3 sequences, roughly 50% of them singletons. CDR3 length equals 15 residues. Germline CDR1 SGHRS, CDR2 YFSETQ. The chain recombines TRBV5-1 with TRBJ2-1, with TRBD1 matching over 10 bases. The closer fit of TRBJ2-7 to the DNA end suggests the J call may be wrong. This TCR was sampled from a man aged 35 to 55 in good health. The source material was blood. Here the CDR3 DNA reads TGCGCCAGCAGCCGACAGGGGGCCTCCTACAATGAGCAGTACTTC. Translating it yields CASSRQGASYNEQYF.